One and the same sample provided the 4 T cell receptor beta chains below, sequenced in a study of PD-1 blockade in classical Hodgkin lymphoma. Sequencing used immunoSEQ multiplex PCR; TCRdb keeps in-frame clones, though not all of them. The sample has over 25,000 clones, around 86% seen once. All trial patients relapsed after autologous stem cell transplantation. Source: peripheral blood mononuclear cells (PBMCs), taken at baseline. These receptors were collected from a human donor with classical Hodgkin lymphoma.

The CDR3 nucleotides are TGTGCCAGCAGCTTGCCGAATGAGCAGTTCTTC. This translates into CASSLPNEQFF. This rearrangement joins TRBV7-8 to TRBJ2-1; D gene uncertain. From germline, CDR1 is SGHVS and CDR2 FQNEAQ. Deletions cut 3 bases from V and 7 bases from J, with 4 bases between. CDR3 length equals 11 residues.

This clone was found a few times. V and J are TRBV14 and TRBJ1-1; no reliable D call. Germline V gene lookup returns CDR1 SGHDN and CDR2 FVKESK. Trimming took off 3 bases at V and 5 bases at J, with 7 bases between the two ends. The CDR3 is 12 residues long. Here the CDR3 DNA reads TGTGCCAGCAGCCAGGTGGGGACTGAAGCTTTCTTT. It specifies CASSQVGTEAFF.

This clone showed up just once. The gene calls are TRBV7-2 and TRBJ1-1; maybe TRBD1 (6 bases). CDR1 SGHTA and CDR2 FQGNSA come from the germline V gene. The CDR3 has 14 residues. V lost 1 base and J 7 bases, leaving 13 bases between the germline ends. This CDR3 reads CASSLDVGAGEAFF. CDR3 bases: TGTGCCAGCAGCTTAGATGTGGGGGCCGGTGAAGCTTTCTTT.

The CDR3 DNA sequence: TGTGCCAGCAGCCAGTCAGGGGACTCTGGAAACACCATATATTTT. Its translation: CASSQSGDSGNTIYF. The chain joins TRBV7-9 to TRBJ1-3, with D possibly matching TRBD1 (6 bases). V shed 5 bases and J shed 0 bases, with 11 bases lying between them. The CDR3 covers 15 residues. Germline V gene data show CDR1 as SEHNR and CDR2 as FQNEAQ (reference sequence).